A selection of T cell receptor beta chains follows, all from one sample in a study of shared clonotypes between healthy human individuals. Libraries were prepared by immunoSEQ multiplex PCR; TCRdb keeps only in-frame clonotypes and omits some of them. Among some 2,400,000 clones listed, 90% to 97% were seen once. The sample taken for sequencing was naive CD4+ T cells sorted from blood. The source of these receptors is a man aged 18-30 years in good health. CDR3s include the opening cysteine and the closing phenylalanine or tryptophan. D genes are given only for firm matches. The size of a clone is reported for some rows only, either as once, few or many, or as a class for expanded clones.

TRBD1	TRBV6-1	TRBJ1-4	NA	TGTGCCAGCAGCGGGGACAGGGGGGGATTACTGTTTTTT	CASSGDRGGLLFF
NA	TRBV7-2	TRBJ2-1	NA	TGTGCCAGCAGCTTAGATCGACAGCCTCCCTACAATGAGCAGTTCTTC	CASSLDRQPPYNEQFF
NA	TRBV4-1	TRBJ1-1	NA	TGCGCCAGCAGCTCACAGTTGTCAGGCACTGAAGCTTTCTTT	CASSSQLSGTEAFF
NA	TRBV7-2	TRBJ1-5	NA	TGTGCCAGCAGCTTACAGCACTTTAGCAATCAGCCCCAGCATTTT	CASSLQHFSNQPQHF
NA	TRBV2	TRBJ2-7	NA	TGTGCCAGCTGGGGACTCTACGAGCAGTACTTC	CASWGLYEQYF
NA	TRBV15	TRBJ2-5	NA	TGTGCCACCAGCAGAGGACTTCAAGAGACCCAGTACTTC	CATSRGLQETQYF
NA	TRBV18	TRBJ2-5	NA	TGTGCCAGCTCACCAAGGGGCCAAGAGACCCAGTACTTC	CASSPRGQETQYF
NA	TRBV5-5	TRBJ2-5	NA	TGTGCCAGCAGCCCAACGAGCAGGGGTCGAGAGACCCAGTACTTC	CASSPTSRGRETQYF
NA	TRBV28	TRBJ1-2	NA	TGTGCCAGCAGTTTAGAGACGGGGAACTATGGCTACACCTTC	CASSLETGNYGYTF
NA	TRBV18	TRBJ1-5	NA	TGTGCCAGCTCCGGGTCTGGGGAGAACAATCAGCCCCAGCATTTT	CASSGSGENNQPQHF
TRBD1	TRBV5-4	TRBJ1-2	NA	TGTGCCAGCAGCTCCGGTGGGACAGGCCAGACTAACTATGGCTACACCTTC	CASSSGGTGQTNYGYTF
NA	TRBV7-2	TRBJ2-5	NA	TGTGCCAGCAGCTTCGATCGGCGGGAGACCCAGTACTTC	CASSFDRRETQYF
TRBD2	TRBV7-8	TRBJ2-3	NA	TGTGCCAGCAGCTTAACTAGCGACCGCACAGATACGCAGTATTTT	CASSLTSDRTDTQYF
NA	TRBV9	TRBJ2-1	NA	TGTGCCAGCAGCGTAGGTCACGGGGGCAGGGACAATGAGCAGTTCTTC	CASSVGHGGRDNEQFF
NA	TRBV30	TRBJ1-3	NA	TGTGCCTGGAGTGGTGGAGCTGGAAACACCATATATTTT	CAWSGGAGNTIYF
NA	TRBV18	TRBJ2-1	NA	TGTGCCAGCTCACCGGGCGGGACAGTGAACAATGAGCAGTTCTTC	CASSPGGTVNNEQFF
NA	TRBV5-4	TRBJ2-3	NA	TGTGCCAGCAGCTTGGTGGGTGGGGATACGCAGTATTTT	CASSLVGGDTQYF
TRBD1	TRBV7-2	TRBJ1-2	NA	TGTGCCAGCAGCTTAGAAGGACAGGGGAACTATGGCTACACCTTC	CASSLEGQGNYGYTF
NA	TRBV2	TRBJ1-1	NA	TGTGCCAGCAGCGCACGGGGGAACACTGAAGCTTTCTTT	CASSARGNTEAFF
NA	TRBV6-5	TRBJ1-2	NA	TGTGCCAGCAGTTACGAGTTCAGGACTTCCTCCTGGGGCTACACCTTC	CASSYEFRTSSWGYTF
NA	TRBV11-2	TRBJ1-1	NA	TGTGCCAGCAGCTCCTCGAGGGGCCCGGGGGCGATAACTGAAGCTTTCTTT	CASSSSRGPGAITEAFF
TRBD1	TRBV2	TRBJ2-3	NA	TGTGCCAGCAGGGGTCCTGGGACAGGGGAGAGAACAGATACGCAGTATTTT	CASRGPGTGERTDTQYF
TRBD2	TRBV5-1	TRBJ2-3	NA	TGCGCCAGCAGCTTAGCTAGCGGGGGGGCCTCAGATACGCAGTATTTT	CASSLASGGASDTQYF
NA	TRBV10-3	TRBJ1-2	few	TGTGCCATCAGTGAGTCAATTAGGTCAGCCGTCTTC	CAISESIRSAVF
NA	TRBV6-1	TRBJ1-2	NA	TGTGCCAGCAGTGAATCGAAGGGCCCTGCTCCAAGCTATGGCTACACCTTC	CASSESKGPAPSYGYTF
NA	TRBV5-4	TRBJ2-7	NA	TGTGCCAGCAGTAAAGATAACGAGCAGTACTTC	CASSKDNEQYF
NA	TRBV10-3	TRBJ2-1	NA	TGTGCCATCAGTGCAAGGTTTGTTGCGGGAAGCTCCTACAATGAGCAGTTCTTC	CAISARFVAGSSYNEQFF
TRBD1	TRBV27	TRBJ2-7	NA	TGTGCCAGCAGTTTTAAAAGTCAGGGGGTGAGCGAGCAGTACTTC	CASSFKSQGVSEQYF
NA	TRBV19	TRBJ2-2	once	TGTGCCAGTACCGATTCGGGGGACACCGGGGAGCTGTTTTTT	CASTDSGDTGELFF
TRBD2	TRBV30	TRBJ2-3	NA	TGTGCCTGGAGTTCCCGACTTGCGGGAGTTGCAGATACGCAGTATTTT	CAWSSRLAGVADTQYF
NA	TRBV2	TRBJ1-4	NA	TGTGCCAGCAGTAGGGGCAGTGGTGAAAAACTGTTTTTT	CASSRGSGEKLFF
TRBD1	TRBV11-3	TRBJ1-6	NA	TGTGCCAGCAGCTTTTCGGACAGGGGGCCTAATAATTCACCCCTCCACTTT	CASSFSDRGPNNSPLHF
NA	TRBV5-1	TRBJ1-6	few	TGCGCCAGCAGCCCCGAAGGGTCACCCCTCCACTTT	CASSPEGSPLHF
NA	TRBV5-6	TRBJ2-4	once	TGTGCCAGCAGCTTGGCACATGCGGGAAACATTCAGTACTTC	CASSLAHAGNIQYF
TRBD2	TRBV5-1	TRBJ2-7	once	TGCGCCAGCAGCTTGGAGGGTAGCGGGAGCTACGAGCAGTACTTC	CASSLEGSGSYEQYF
TRBD2	TRBV9	TRBJ2-1	NA	TGTGCCAGCAGCGTTAGCGGGAGCGAGGCCAGAGAGCAGTTCTTC	CASSVSGSEAREQFF
TRBD1	TRBV7-2	TRBJ1-1	NA	TGTGCCAGCAGCTCCGGACAGGGGCCCACTGAAGCTTTCTTT	CASSSGQGPTEAFF
TRBD1	TRBV4-1	TRBJ2-2	NA	TGCGCCAGCAGCTTCGGGACAGCGAACACCGGGGAGCTGTTTTTT	CASSFGTANTGELFF
NA	TRBV2	TRBJ1-1	NA	TGTGCCAGCAGTGTGGAAGGGAACACTGAAGCTTTCTTT	CASSVEGNTEAFF
TRBD1	TRBV6-1	TRBJ1-1	NA	TGTGCCAGCAGCGAGACAGGGGGTTACACTGAAGCTTTCTTT	CASSETGGYTEAFF